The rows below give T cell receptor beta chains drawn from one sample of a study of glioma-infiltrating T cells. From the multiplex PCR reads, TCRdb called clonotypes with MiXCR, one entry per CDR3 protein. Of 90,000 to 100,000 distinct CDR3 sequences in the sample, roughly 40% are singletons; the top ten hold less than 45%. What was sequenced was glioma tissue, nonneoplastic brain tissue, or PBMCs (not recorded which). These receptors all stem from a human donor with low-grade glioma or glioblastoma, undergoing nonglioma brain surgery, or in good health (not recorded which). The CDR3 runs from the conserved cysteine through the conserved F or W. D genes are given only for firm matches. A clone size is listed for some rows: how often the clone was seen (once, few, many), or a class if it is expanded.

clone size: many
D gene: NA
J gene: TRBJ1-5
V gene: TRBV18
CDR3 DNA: TGTGCCAGCTCCTCACAGGGCGATCAGCCCCAGCATTTT
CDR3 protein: CASSSQGDQPQHF

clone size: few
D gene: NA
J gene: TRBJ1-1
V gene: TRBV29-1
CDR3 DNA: TGCAGCGTTGAGCGCGGAAGGAACACTGAAGCTTTCTTT
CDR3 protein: CSVERGRNTEAFF

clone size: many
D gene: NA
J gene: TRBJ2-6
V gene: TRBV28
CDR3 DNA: TGTGCCAGCAGTTCACCTCCGGCCAACGTCCTGACTTTC
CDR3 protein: CASSSPPANVLTF

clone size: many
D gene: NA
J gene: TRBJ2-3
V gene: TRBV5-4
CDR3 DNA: TGTGCCAGCTCATCGAAGGGGAGCACAGATACGCAGTATTTT
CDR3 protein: CASSSKGSTDTQYF

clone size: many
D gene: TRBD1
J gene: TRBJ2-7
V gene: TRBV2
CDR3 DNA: TGTGCCAGCAGAGATAGGACAGGATCTACCTACGAGCAGTACTTC
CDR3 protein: CASRDRTGSTYEQYF

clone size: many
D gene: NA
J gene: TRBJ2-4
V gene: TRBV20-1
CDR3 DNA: TGCAGTGTTCGGGGCGGGTTTTGGAACATTCAGTACTTC
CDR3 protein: CSVRGGFWNIQYF

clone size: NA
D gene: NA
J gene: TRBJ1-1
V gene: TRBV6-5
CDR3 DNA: TGTGCCAGCAGAGGAACCGGGGTGGCAAACACTGAAGCTTTCTTT
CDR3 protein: CASRGTGVANTEAFF

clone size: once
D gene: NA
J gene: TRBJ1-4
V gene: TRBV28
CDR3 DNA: TGTGCCAGCAGCGCCCGGGTACATAGCAATGAAAAACTGCTTTTT
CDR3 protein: CASSARVHSNEKLLF

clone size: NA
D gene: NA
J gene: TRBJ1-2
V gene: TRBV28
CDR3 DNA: TGTGCCAGCATTCAGGGGTCTCACCTCTATGGCTACACCTTC
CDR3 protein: CASIQGSHLYGYTF

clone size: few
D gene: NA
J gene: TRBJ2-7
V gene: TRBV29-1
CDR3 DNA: TGCAGCGTTGGTCGTCAGGGCCCCTACGAGCAGTACTTC
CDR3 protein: CSVGRQGPYEQYF

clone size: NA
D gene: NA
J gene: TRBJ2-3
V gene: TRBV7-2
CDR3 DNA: TGTGCCAGCAGCCCGTCTAACGGGGCGGTTACGCAGTATTTT
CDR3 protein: CASSPSNGAVTQYF

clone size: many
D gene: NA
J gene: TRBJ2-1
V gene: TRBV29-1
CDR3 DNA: TGCAGCGTTGCACTTTCCTACAATGAGCAGTTCTTC
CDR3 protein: CSVALSYNEQFF

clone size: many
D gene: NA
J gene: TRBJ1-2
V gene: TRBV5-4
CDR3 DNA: TGTGCCAGCAGCGGGGGGCTCAGCTACACCTTC
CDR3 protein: CASSGGLSYTF

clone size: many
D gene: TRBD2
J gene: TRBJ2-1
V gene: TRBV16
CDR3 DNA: TGTGCCAGCAGCCGTCTAGCGGAGAACAATGAGCAGTTCTTC
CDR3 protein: CASSRLAENNEQFF

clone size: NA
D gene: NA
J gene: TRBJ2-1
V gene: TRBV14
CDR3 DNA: TGTGACAGCAGAGGGTTACGATCAAAGGAGCAGTTCTTC
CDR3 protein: CDSRGLRSKEQFF

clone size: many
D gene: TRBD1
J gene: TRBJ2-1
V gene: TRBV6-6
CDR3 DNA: TGTGCCAGCAGTTACGAGGGGACAGGGAACAATGAGCAGTTCTTC
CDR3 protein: CASSYEGTGNNEQFF

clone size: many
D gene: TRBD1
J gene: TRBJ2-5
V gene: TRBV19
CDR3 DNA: TGTGCCAGTAAAAGTGGACAGGTCGCGAAGACCCAGTACTTC
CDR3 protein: CASKSGQVAKTQYF

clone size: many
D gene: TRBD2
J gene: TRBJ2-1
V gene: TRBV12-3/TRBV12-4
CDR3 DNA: TGTGCCAGCAGTTTGGGGCTAGCGGGGTACAATGAGCAGTTCTTC
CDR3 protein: CASSLGLAGYNEQFF

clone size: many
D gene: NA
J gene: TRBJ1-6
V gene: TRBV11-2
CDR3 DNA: TGTGCCAGCAGCTTAGAGAGGGCTCGCACGTATAATTCACCCCTCCACTTT
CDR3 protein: CASSLERARTYNSPLHF

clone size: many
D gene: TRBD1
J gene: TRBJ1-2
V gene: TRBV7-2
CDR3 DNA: TGTGCCAGCAGCGCGAAAACAGGGGGCTATGGCTACACCTTC
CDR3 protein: CASSAKTGGYGYTF

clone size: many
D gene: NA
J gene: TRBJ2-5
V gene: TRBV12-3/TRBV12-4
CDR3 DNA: TGTGCCAGCAGTTTAGCTGGGTCCCAAGAGACCCAGTACTTC
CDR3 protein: CASSLAGSQETQYF

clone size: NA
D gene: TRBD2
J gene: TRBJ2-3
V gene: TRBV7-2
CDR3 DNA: TGTGCCAGCAGCAAGCTAGCGGGAGGGAGGACAGATACGCAGTATTTT
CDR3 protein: CASSKLAGGRTDTQYF

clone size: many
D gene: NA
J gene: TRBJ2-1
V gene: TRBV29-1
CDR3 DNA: TGCAGCGTTGATCTGGACCCGGGTGAGCAGTTCTTC
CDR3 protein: CSVDLDPGEQFF

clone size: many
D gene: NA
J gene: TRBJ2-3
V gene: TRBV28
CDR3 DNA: TGTGCCAGCAGTCCTCTAGGTCTAGGGGGGCGGGATACGCAGTATTTT
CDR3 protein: CASSPLGLGGRDTQYF

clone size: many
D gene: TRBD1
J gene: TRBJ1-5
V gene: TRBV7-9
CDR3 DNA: TGTGCCAGCAGCCCTCCCGGGACAGGGAATCAGCCCCAGCATTTT
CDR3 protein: CASSPPGTGNQPQHF

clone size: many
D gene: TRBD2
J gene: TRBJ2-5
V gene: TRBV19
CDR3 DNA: TGTGCCAGTAGTATCCCGGGACTAGCGGGACGAGAGACCCAGTACTTC
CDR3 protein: CASSIPGLAGRETQYF

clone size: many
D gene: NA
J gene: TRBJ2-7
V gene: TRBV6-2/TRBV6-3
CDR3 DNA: TGTGCCAGCAGACCAGGGGCCGGGGGTGAGCAGTACTTC
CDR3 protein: CASRPGAGGEQYF

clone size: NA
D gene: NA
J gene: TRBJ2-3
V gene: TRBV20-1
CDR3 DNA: TGCAGTGCTAGTCGCAGGGGCGATGCGCATTATTTT
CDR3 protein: CSASRRGDAHYF

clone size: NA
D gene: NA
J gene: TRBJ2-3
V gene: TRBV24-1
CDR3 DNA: TGTGCCAGTGATACTTTAGCTTTTACGCAGTATTTT
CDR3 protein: CASDTLAFTQYF

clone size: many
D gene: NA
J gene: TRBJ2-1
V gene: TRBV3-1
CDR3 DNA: TGTGCCAGTACCGGGACCACTCGCAATGAGCAGTTCTTC
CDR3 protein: CASTGTTRNEQFF

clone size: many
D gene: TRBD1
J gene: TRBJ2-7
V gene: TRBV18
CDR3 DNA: TGTGCCAGCTCACCCGGGACAGGGCTCGAGCAGTACTTC
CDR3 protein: CASSPGTGLEQYF

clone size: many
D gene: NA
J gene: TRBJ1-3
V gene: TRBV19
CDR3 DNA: TGTGCCAGGGAAGAGACGGGCGACTCTGGAAACACCATATATTTT
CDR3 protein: CAREETGDSGNTIYF

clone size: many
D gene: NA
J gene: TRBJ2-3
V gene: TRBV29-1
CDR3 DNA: TGCAGCGCCCGAGTCACAGATACGCAGTATTTT
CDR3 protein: CSARVTDTQYF

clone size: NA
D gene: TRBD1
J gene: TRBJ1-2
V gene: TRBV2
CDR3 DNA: TGTGCCAGCGGCCCACAGGGGGGCGGGAACGACTACACCTTC
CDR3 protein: CASGPQGGGNDYTF

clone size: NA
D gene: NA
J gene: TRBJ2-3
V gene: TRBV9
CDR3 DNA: TGTGCCATCAGCACGACTGTGAGAGACACAGATACGCAGTATTTT
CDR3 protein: CAISTTVRDTDTQYF

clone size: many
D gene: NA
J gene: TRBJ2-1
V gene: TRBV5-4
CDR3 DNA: TGTGCCAGCAGCTTGGCGCCTCGGAATGAGCAGTTCTTC
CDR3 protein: CASSLAPRNEQFF

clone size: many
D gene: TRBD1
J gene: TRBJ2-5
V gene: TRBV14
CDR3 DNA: TGTGCCAGCAGCAGATCCGGGACAGAAAAAGAGACCCAGTACTTC
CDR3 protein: CASSRSGTEKETQYF

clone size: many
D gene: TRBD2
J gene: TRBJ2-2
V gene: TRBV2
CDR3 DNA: TGTGCCAGCACCCTAGCGGGGGGTAACACCGGGGAGCTGTTTTTT
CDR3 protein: CASTLAGGNTGELFF

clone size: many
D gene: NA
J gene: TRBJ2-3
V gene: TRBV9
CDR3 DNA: TGTGCCAGCAGCGTAGGGGGGTTCACAGATACGCAGTATTTT
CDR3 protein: CASSVGGFTDTQYF

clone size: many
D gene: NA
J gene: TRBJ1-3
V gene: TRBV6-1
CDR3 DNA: TGTGCCAGCAGTTACCTCCCACAGCTATTGGGACTCTCTGGAAACACCATATATTTT
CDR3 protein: CASSYLPQLLGLSGNTIYF

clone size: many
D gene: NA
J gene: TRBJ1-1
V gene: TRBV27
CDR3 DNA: TGTGCCAGCAGTTCTCGAGGAAACACTGAAGCTTTCTTT
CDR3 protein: CASSSRGNTEAFF

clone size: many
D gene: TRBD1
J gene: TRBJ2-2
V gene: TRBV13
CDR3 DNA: TGTGCCAGCAGCAACCACAGGGGACAGGGGACCGGGGAGCTGTTTTTT
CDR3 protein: CASSNHRGQGTGELFF

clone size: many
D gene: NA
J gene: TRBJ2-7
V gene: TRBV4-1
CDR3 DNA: TGCGCCAGCAGCCAAGATATGTGGAAGGAGCAGTACTTC
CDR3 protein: CASSQDMWKEQYF

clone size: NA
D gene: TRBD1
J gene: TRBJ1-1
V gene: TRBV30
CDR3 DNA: TGTGCCTGGAGTGCCCCCCGGACAGGGGACACTGAAGCTTTCTTT
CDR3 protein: CAWSAPRTGDTEAFF

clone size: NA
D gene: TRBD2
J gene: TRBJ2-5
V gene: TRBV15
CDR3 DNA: TGTGCCACCAGCAGAGGTGACAGTGCGGGAGGGGGGGAGACCAAGTACTTC
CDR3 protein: CATSRGDSAGGGETKYF

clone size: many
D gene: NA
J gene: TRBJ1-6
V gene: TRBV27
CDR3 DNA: TGTGCCAGCAGTCTCTACAGGGTACCACCTCCTAATTCACCCCTCCACTTT
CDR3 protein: CASSLYRVPPPNSPLHF

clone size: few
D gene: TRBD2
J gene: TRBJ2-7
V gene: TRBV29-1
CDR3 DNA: TGCAGCGTTGAAGGCGGGGGACGCGAGCAGTACTTC
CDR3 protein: CSVEGGGREQYF

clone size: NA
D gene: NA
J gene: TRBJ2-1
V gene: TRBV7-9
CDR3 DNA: TGTGCCAGCAGCACTCGGGACATCGGATCCTATGAGCAGTTCTTC
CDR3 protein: CASSTRDIGSYEQFF

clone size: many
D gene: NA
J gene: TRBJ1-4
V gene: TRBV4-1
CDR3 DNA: TGCGCCAGCAGCCAAGAGACAGTGGGTGAAAAACTGTTTTTT
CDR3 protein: CASSQETVGEKLFF